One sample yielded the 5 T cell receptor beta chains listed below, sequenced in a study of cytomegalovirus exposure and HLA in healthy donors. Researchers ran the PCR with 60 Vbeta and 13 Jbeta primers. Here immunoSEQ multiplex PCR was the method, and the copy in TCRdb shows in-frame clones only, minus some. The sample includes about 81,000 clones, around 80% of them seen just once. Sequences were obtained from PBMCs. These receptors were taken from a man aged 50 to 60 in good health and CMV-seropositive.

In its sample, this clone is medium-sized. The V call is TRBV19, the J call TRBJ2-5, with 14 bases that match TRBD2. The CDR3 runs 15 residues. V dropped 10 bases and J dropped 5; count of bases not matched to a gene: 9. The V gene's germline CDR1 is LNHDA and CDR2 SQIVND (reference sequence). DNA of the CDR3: TGTGCCACTAGGCGGGGACTAGCGGGAGTGGAGACCCAGTACTTC. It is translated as CATRRGLAGVETQYF.

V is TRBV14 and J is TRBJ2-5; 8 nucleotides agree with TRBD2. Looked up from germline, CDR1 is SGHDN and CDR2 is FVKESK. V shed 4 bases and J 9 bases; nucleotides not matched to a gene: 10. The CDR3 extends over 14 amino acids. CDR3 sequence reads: CASSRIAGSGAQYF. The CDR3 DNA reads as TGTGCCAGCAGCCGAATAGCGGGGTCCGGGGCCCAGTACTTC. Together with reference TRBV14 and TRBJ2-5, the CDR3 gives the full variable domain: EAGVTQFPSHSVIEKGQTVTLRCDPISGHDNLYWYRRVMGKEIKFLLHFVKESKQDESGMPNNRFLAERTGGTYSTLKVQPAELEDSGVYFCASSRIAGSGAQYFGPGTRLLVL.

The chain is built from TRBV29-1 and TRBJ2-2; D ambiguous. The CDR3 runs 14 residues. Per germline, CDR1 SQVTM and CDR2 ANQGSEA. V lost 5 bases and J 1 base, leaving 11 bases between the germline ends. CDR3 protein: CSVLGLKNTGELFF. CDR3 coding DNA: TGCAGCGTTTTGGGCCTTAAGAACACCGGGGAGCTGTTTTTT.

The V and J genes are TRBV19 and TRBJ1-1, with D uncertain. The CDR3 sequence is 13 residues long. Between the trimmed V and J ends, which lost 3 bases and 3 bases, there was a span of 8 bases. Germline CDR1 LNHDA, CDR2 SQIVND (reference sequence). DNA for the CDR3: TGTGCCAGTAGTATCGGTTTACACACTGAAGCTTTCTTT. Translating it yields CASSIGLHTEAFF.

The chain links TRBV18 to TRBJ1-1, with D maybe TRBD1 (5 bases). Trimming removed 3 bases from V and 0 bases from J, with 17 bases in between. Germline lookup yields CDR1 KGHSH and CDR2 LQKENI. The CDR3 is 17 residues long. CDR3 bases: TGTGCCAGCTCACCTGGGTGGCAGGGAAACATGAACACTGAAGCTTTCTTT. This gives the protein CASSPGWQGNMNTEAFF.